Described below is a single T cell receptor (beta chain) sequence and its context. Its antigen is still unknown. The sample originates from a study of CD8+CD57+ T cells in acquired aplastic anemia. At the level of the study: The DNA of sorted CD4+ and CD8+ cells averaged about 3 ug. The study's findings and limits: Shared by patients and controls, just under 30 CD8+ CDR3s were abundant in patients.

Previously, flow cytometry had revealed CD8+CD57+ cell expansion in the patients chosen for sequencing. Patients uniformly had severe acquired aplastic anemia. Therapy had not been given to patients before blood sampling. This CDR3 is 12 amino acids long. V lost 3 bases to trimming and J lost 8 bases, with 8 bases between them. The germline gives CDR1 SNHLY, CDR2 FYNNEI. Genomic DNA served as template for TCR beta VDJ and CDR3 profiling. TCRdb reprocessed the reads via MiXCR and lists one record per CDR3 protein. Found here are 220,000 or so distinct CDR3 sequences, more than 55% of them singletons; the top ten hold roughly 61%.

The receptor's source is a human donor with aplastic anemia. The chain recombines TRBV2 with TRBJ2-4; D gene ambiguous. Sequenced material: sorted CD4+, CD8+, or CD8+CD57+ T cells (not recorded which) from PBMCs. The CDR3 region has the DNA TGTGCCAGCAGTGAGGTGGGGTACATTCAGTACTTC. Protein product: CASSEVGYIQYF.